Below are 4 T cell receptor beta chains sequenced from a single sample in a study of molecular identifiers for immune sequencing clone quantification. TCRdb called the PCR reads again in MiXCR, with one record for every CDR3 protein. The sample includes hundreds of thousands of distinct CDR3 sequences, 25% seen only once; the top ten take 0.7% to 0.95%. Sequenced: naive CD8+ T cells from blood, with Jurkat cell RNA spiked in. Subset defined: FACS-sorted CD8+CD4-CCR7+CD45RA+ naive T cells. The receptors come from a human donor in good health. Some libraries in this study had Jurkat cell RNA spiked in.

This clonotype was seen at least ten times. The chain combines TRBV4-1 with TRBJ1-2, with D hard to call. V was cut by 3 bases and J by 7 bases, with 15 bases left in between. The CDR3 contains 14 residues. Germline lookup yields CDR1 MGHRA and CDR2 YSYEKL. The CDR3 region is CASSQIAGWRGYTF. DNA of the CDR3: TGCGCCAGCAGCCAGATAGCAGGTTGGCGTGGCTACACCTTC.

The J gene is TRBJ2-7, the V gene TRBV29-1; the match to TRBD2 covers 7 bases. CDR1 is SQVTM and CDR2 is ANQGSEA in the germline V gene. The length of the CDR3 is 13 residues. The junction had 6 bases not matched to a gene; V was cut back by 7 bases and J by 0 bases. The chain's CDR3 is CSASGGYSYEQYF. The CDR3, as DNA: TGCAGCGCCTCCGGGGGGTACTCCTACGAGCAGTACTTC.

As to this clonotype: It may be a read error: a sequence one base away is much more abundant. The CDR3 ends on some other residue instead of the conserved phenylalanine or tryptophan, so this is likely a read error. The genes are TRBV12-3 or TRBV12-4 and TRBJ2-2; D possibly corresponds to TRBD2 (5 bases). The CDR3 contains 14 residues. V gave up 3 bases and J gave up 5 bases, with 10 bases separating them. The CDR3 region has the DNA TGTGCCAGCAGTTTGTCGGGCGGGACCGGGGAGCTGTTTGTT. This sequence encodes CASSLSGGTGELFV.

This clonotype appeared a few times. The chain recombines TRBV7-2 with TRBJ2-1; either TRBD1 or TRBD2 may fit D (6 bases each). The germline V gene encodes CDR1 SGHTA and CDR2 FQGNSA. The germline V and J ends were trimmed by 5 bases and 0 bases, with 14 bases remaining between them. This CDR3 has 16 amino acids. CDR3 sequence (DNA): TGTGCCAGCAGCGTCACGGGGGCTTTCTCCTACAATGAGCAGTTCTTC. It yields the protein CASSVTGAFSYNEQFF. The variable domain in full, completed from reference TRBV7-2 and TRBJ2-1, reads GAGVSQSPSNKVTEKGKDVELRCDPISGHTALYWYRQSLGQGLEFLIYFQGNSAPDKSGLPSDRFSAERTGGSVSTLTIQRTQQEDSAVYLCASSVTGAFSYNEQFFGPGTRLTVL.